A few counts support the clone carrying this TCR beta chain. Antigen specificity is unknown. The data were taken from a study of blood T cells in healthy people across ages. Overall study findings and caveats: Per million T cells, the diversity of TCR beta decreased roughly linearly as age advanced.

Combining a sample-barcoded 5' primer with a J-beta primer mix, a second PCR ran for roughly 6 to 12 cycles. One entry per CDR3 protein, called by TCRdb with MiXCR from the 5' RACE reads. Counted here are hundreds of thousands of distinct CDR3 sequences, about 36% occurring once; the ten biggest clones make up 10% to 15%. The donors, aged about 6 to 90, were healthy Caucasians from Russia. Drawn from each donor were 8.5 to 10 milliliters of peripheral blood. Extraction of total RNA produced a minimum of 5 micrograms from each sample. There are 14 residues in the CDR3. The receptor comes from a man between 18 and 29 years old in good health. The sequencing input was blood. The genes are TRBV21-1 and TRBJ2-5; TRBD2, the table's D call, was not compared with the DNA. TRBV21-1 is labeled a pseudogene. As DNA, the CDR3 is TGTGCCAGCAGCCCCCGGAAGGGCGGGGAGACCCAGTACTTC. This sequence encodes CASSPRKGGETQYF.